A selection of T cell receptor beta chains follows, all from one sample in a study of blood T cell repertoires in COVID-19. Measured with immunoSEQ multiplex PCR; TCRdb has only the in-frame clones, and not every one. The repertoire holds around 110,000 clones, with about two thirds as singletons. Material for sequencing was peripheral blood. The receptors originated from a human donor with acute or convalescent COVID-19. The donor label of this sample is uncertain. Both conserved end residues are part of each CDR3. The order of the fields is J gene, D gene, V gene, clone size, CDR3 protein, CDR3 DNA. The D gene is left open where the match is weak. Not all rows give a size; the values are once, few, many and, for expanded clones, a class.

J: TRBJ1-5
D: TRBD1
V: TRBV4-2
size: -
CDR3: CASSQTPTGRNQPQHF
DNA: TGTGCCAGCAGCCAGACCCCGACAGGGCGCAATCAGCCCCAGCATTTT

J: TRBJ1-1
D: TRBD1
V: TRBV10-3
size: -
CDR3: CAKRQGLDTEAFF
DNA: TGTGCCAAGAGACAGGGGTTGGACACTGAAGCTTTCTTT

J: TRBJ1-3
D: -
V: TRBV30
size: once
CDR3: CAGASGNTIYF
DNA: TGTGCGGGGGCCTCTGGAAACACCATATATTTT

J: TRBJ1-2
D: -
V: TRBV4-1
size: -
CDR3: CASSQGPGPNYGYTF
DNA: TGCGCCAGCAGCCAAGGTCCGGGTCCTAACTATGGCTACACCTTC

J: TRBJ1-2
D: -
V: TRBV5-6
size: medium-sized
CDR3: CASSLGEQTLYGYTF
DNA: TGTGCCAGCAGCCTAGGGGAACAGACTCTCTATGGCTACACCTTC

J: TRBJ1-5
D: -
V: TRBV7-8
size: -
CDR3: CASSLTQNQPQHF
DNA: TGTGCCAGCAGCTTAACACAGAATCAGCCCCAGCATTTT

J: TRBJ2-7
D: -
V: TRBV7-8
size: -
CDR3: CASSSDSLYEQYF
DNA: TGTGCCAGCAGCTCAGACAGCCTCTACGAGCAGTACTTC

J: TRBJ1-2
D: -
V: TRBV5-1
size: -
CDR3: CASKVIDSAFGYTF
DNA: TGCGCCAGCAAGGTCATCGACAGCGCTTTTGGCTACACCTTC

J: TRBJ1-6
D: TRBD1
V: TRBV4-2
size: -
CDR3: CASSRQGASPLHF
DNA: TGTGCCAGCAGCCGACAGGGGGCTTCACCCCTCCACTTT

J: TRBJ1-5
D: TRBD1
V: TRBV19
size: -
CDR3: CASSIRDSLQPQHF
DNA: TGTGCCAGTAGTATAAGGGACAGCCTTCAGCCCCAGCATTTT

J: TRBJ2-5
D: TRBD2
V: TRBV7-3
size: -
CDR3: CASSQSGGQETQYF
DNA: TGTGCCAGCAGTCAAAGCGGGGGTCAAGAGACCCAGTACTTC

J: TRBJ1-4
D: -
V: TRBV19
size: -
CDR3: CASSIVGRATNEKLFF
DNA: TGTGCCAGTAGTATTGTAGGGAGAGCAACTAATGAAAAACTGTTTTTT

J: TRBJ1-3
D: -
V: TRBV10-1
size: -
CDR3: CASSEFSSGNTIYF
DNA: TGCGCCAGCAGTGAGTTCAGCTCTGGAAACACCATATATTTT

J: TRBJ2-3
D: -
V: TRBV24-1
size: -
CDR3: CATSDLGGATDTQYF
DNA: TGTGCCACCAGTGATTTAGGGGGAGCGACAGATACGCAGTATTTT

J: TRBJ1-2
D: -
V: TRBV6-5
size: once
CDR3: CASSSLGGEGYGYTF
DNA: TGTGCCAGCAGTTCGCTTGGAGGGGAAGGCTATGGCTACACCTTC

J: TRBJ1-5
D: -
V: TRBV6-5
size: many
CDR3: CASLLSGANQPQHF
DNA: TGTGCCAGCCTTTTATCAGGGGCCAATCAGCCCCAGCATTTT

J: TRBJ2-7
D: -
V: TRBV27
size: few
CDR3: CASKSRGQYF
DNA: TGTGCCAGCAAGTCCAGGGGGCAGTACTTC

J: TRBJ2-7
D: TRBD1
V: TRBV14
size: -
CDR3: CASSQWGQGYEQYF
DNA: TGTGCCAGCAGCCAATGGGGACAGGGTTACGAGCAGTACTTC

J: TRBJ1-6
D: -
V: TRBV5-1
size: -
CDR3: CASSLGRSTGNSPLHF
DNA: TGCGCCAGCAGCTTGGGGCGCTCGACGGGGAATTCACCCCTCCACTTT

J: TRBJ2-1
D: TRBD1
V: TRBV6-6
size: -
CDR3: CASGDRGLYNEQFF
DNA: TGTGCCAGCGGAGACAGGGGTCTATACAATGAGCAGTTCTTC

J: TRBJ2-7
D: TRBD1
V: TRBV7-9
size: -
CDR3: CASSSPGTAISYEQYF
DNA: TGTGCCAGCAGCTCCCCCGGGACAGCGATTTCCTACGAGCAGTACTTC

J: TRBJ2-1
D: TRBD1
V: TRBV5-1
size: few
CDR3: CASSRDSANLYNEQFF
DNA: TGCGCCAGCAGCCGGGACAGTGCCAATCTCTACAATGAGCAGTTCTTC

J: TRBJ1-5
D: TRBD1
V: TRBV6-5
size: -
CDR3: CASSYTGGGQPQHF
DNA: TGTGCCAGCAGTTATACAGGGGGCGGGCAGCCCCAGCATTTT

J: TRBJ2-3
D: TRBD2
V: TRBV29-1
size: -
CDR3: CSVFGDPAGEADTQYF
DNA: TGCAGCGTTTTCGGAGACCCTGCGGGGGAAGCAGATACGCAGTATTTT

J: TRBJ1-3
D: -
V: TRBV18
size: many
CDR3: CASSPLDISSGNTIYF
DNA: TGTGCCAGCTCACCCCTGGACATCAGCTCTGGAAACACCATATATTTT

J: TRBJ1-5
D: -
V: TRBV27
size: -
CDR3: CASSQRNQPQHF
DNA: TGTGCCAGCAGTCAACGGAATCAGCCCCAGCATTTT

J: TRBJ1-2
D: -
V: TRBV5-1
size: -
CDR3: CASSSDLGLEAGYGYTF
DNA: TGCGCCAGCAGCTCGGACCTGGGACTTGAGGCTGGCTATGGCTACACCTTC

J: TRBJ1-2
D: TRBD1
V: TRBV6-2/TRBV6-3
size: -
CDR3: CASSNWATGDRGYTF
DNA: TGTGCCAGCAGCAATTGGGCAACAGGGGATCGGGGCTACACCTTC

J: TRBJ1-5
D: -
V: TRBV5-3
size: -
CDR3: CARSLSPIYLSNQPQHF
DNA: TGTGCCAGAAGCTTGTCCCCTATATACCTTAGCAATCAGCCCCAGCATTTT

J: TRBJ1-6
D: -
V: TRBV2
size: few
CDR3: CASSEGPINSPLHF
DNA: TGTGCCAGCAGTGAGGGCCCGATTAATTCACCCCTCCACTTT

J: TRBJ2-5
D: TRBD1
V: TRBV11-2
size: -
CDR3: CASSLSGTGVAETQYF
DNA: TGTGCCAGCAGCTTATCCGGGACAGGGGTCGCGGAGACCCAGTACTTC

J: TRBJ1-3
D: -
V: TRBV30
size: -
CDR3: CAWSASNWGNTIYF
DNA: TGTGCCTGGAGTGCCTCGAACTGGGGAAACACCATATATTTT

J: TRBJ1-3
D: TRBD1
V: TRBV7-9
size: once
CDR3: CASSLGGAAGGYSGNTIYF
DNA: TGTGCCAGCAGCTTAGGAGGTGCGGCAGGGGGCTACTCTGGAAACACCATATATTTT

J: TRBJ2-3
D: TRBD1
V: TRBV9
size: -
CDR3: CASSVGGTGGTDTQYF
DNA: TGTGCCAGCAGCGTAGGGGGGACAGGGGGCACAGATACGCAGTATTTT

J: TRBJ2-1
D: TRBD1
V: TRBV19
size: -
CDR3: CASSSAGTGGNEQFF
DNA: TGTGCCAGTAGCTCCGCCGGGACAGGGGGTAATGAGCAGTTCTTC

J: TRBJ1-1
D: -
V: TRBV5-1
size: once
CDR3: CASSLADRNTEAFF
DNA: TGCGCCAGCAGCTTGGCGGACAGAAACACTGAGGCTTTCTTT

J: TRBJ1-2
D: -
V: TRBV9
size: -
CDR3: CASSVAFEQGKGYTF
DNA: TGTGCCAGCAGCGTAGCTTTTGAACAGGGTAAAGGCTACACCTTC

J: TRBJ2-3
D: TRBD2
V: TRBV11-2
size: -
CDR3: CASSLELAGASDTQYF
DNA: TGTGCCAGCAGCTTAGAACTAGCGGGGGCTTCAGATACGCAGTATTTT

J: TRBJ1-2
D: TRBD1
V: TRBV5-5
size: few
CDR3: CASSLETGLYGYTF
DNA: TGTGCCAGCAGCTTGGAGACAGGGTTGTATGGCTACACCTTC

J: TRBJ1-2
D: -
V: TRBV11-2
size: -
CDR3: CASSAIGSLLGYGYTF
DNA: TGTGCCAGCAGCGCGATCGGGTCTCTTCTAGGCTATGGCTACACCTTC

J: TRBJ2-5
D: TRBD1
V: TRBV19
size: -
CDR3: CASSHTGTGQETQYF
DNA: TGTGCCAGTAGTCATACCGGGACAGGGCAAGAGACCCAGTACTTC

J: TRBJ2-2
D: -
V: TRBV27
size: once
CDR3: CASSLLLGYGNTGELFF
DNA: TGTGCCAGCAGTTTATTACTAGGGTACGGGAACACCGGGGAGCTGTTTTTT

J: TRBJ2-7
D: TRBD2
V: TRBV27
size: -
CDR3: CASSSGLAGHEQYF
DNA: TGTGCCAGCAGTTCCGGACTAGCGGGCCACGAGCAGTACTTC

J: TRBJ2-7
D: -
V: TRBV3-1/TRBV3-2
size: once
CDR3: CASSPKVWAGALEQYF
DNA: TGTGCCAGCAGCCCAAAGGTGTGGGCGGGGGCCTTGGAGCAGTACTTC

J: TRBJ2-3
D: TRBD2
V: TRBV7-2
size: -
CDR3: CASSPGAGGTDTQYF
DNA: TGTGCCAGCAGCCCTGGGGCGGGGGGCACAGATACGCAGTATTTT

J: TRBJ1-4
D: -
V: TRBV18
size: -
CDR3: CASSPYGVDEKLFF
DNA: TGTGCCAGCTCACCATACGGGGTTGATGAAAAACTGTTTTTT

J: TRBJ2-3
D: -
V: TRBV19
size: -
CDR3: CASSRLGSRSRNTQYF
DNA: TGTGCCAGTAGTAGACTAGGGTCTCGATCGAGGAATACGCAGTATTTT

J: TRBJ1-1
D: TRBD1
V: TRBV10-3
size: -
CDR3: CAISEPGTGGTEAFF
DNA: TGTGCCATCAGTGAACCCGGGACAGGGGGCACTGAAGCTTTCTTT

J: TRBJ2-2
D: -
V: TRBV11-2
size: -
CDR3: CASSPAGTLDTGELFF
DNA: TGTGCCAGCAGCCCCGCTGGCACCTTGGACACCGGGGAGCTGTTTTTT

J: TRBJ2-7
D: TRBD2
V: TRBV4-1
size: -
CDR3: CASSQGTGTSGGSSYEQYF
DNA: TGCGCCAGCAGCCAAGGCACCGGGACTAGCGGGGGGAGCTCCTACGAGCAGTACTTC

J: TRBJ2-1
D: -
V: TRBV5-1
size: -
CDR3: CASSLKWLVGEQFF
DNA: TGCGCCAGCAGCTTGAAGTGGCTAGTAGGTGAGCAGTTCTTC

J: TRBJ1-5
D: -
V: TRBV7-2
size: -
CDR3: CASSARLNQPQHF
DNA: TGTGCCAGCAGCGCGCGCCTTAATCAGCCCCAGCATTTT

J: TRBJ1-6
D: TRBD1
V: TRBV11-2
size: -
CDR3: CASSLGGTGSSPLHF
DNA: TGTGCCAGCAGCTTAGGTGGGACAGGTAGTTCACCCCTCCACTTT

J: TRBJ1-1
D: TRBD1
V: TRBV4-2
size: -
CDR3: CASSYRDRNTEAFF
DNA: TGTGCCAGCAGCTACCGGGACAGGAACACTGAAGCTTTCTTT

J: TRBJ2-1
D: -
V: TRBV9
size: -
CDR3: CASSVGGGGEQFF
DNA: TGTGCCAGCAGCGTAGGAGGGGGTGGTGAGCAGTTCTTC

J: TRBJ2-5
D: TRBD1
V: TRBV6-5
size: -
CDR3: CASYRQGGTQYF
DNA: TGTGCCAGCTACCGACAGGGGGGGACCCAGTACTTC

J: TRBJ2-2
D: TRBD2
V: TRBV5-1
size: many
CDR3: CASSTGTKNTGELFF
DNA: TGCGCCAGCAGCACCGGGACTAAGAACACCGGGGAGCTGTTTTTT

J: TRBJ2-2
D: TRBD1
V: TRBV11-2
size: -
CDR3: CASSRTGESAYTGELFF
DNA: TGTGCCAGCAGCCGGACAGGGGAATCAGCGTACACCGGGGAGCTGTTTTTT

J: TRBJ2-2
D: TRBD1
V: TRBV9
size: -
CDR3: CASRQGAGGELFF
DNA: TGTGCCAGCAGACAGGGGGCCGGCGGGGAGCTGTTTTTT